Following are 29 T cell receptor beta chains from one sample sequenced in a study of identical twins. MiXCR was run by TCRdb on the 5' RACE reads, yielding one entry per CDR3 protein. The data hold 500,000 to 600,000 distinct CDR3 sequences, with 20% to 25% observed a single time. The sample was also reused in another study, on T cells expressing NK-cell markers.

The sample comprised CD4+ T cells sorted from blood. The receptor set was obtained from a woman aged 18-29 years in good health.

V gene TRBV6-5 combines with J gene TRBJ2-1, with TRBD2 as a possible D gene (6 bases). The CDR3 runs to 17 residues. Germline V gene sequence: CDR1 MNHEY, CDR2 SVGAGI. V lost 0 bases and J lost 0, with 12 bases in between. CDR3 region: CASSYSGAGSSYNEQFF. The CDR3 nucleotides are TGTGCCAGCAGTTACTCGGGAGCGGGTAGCTCCTACAATGAGCAGTTCTTC.

This clonotype has more than one count but fewer than ten. The CDR3 loop reads CASSLDRNTIYF. CDR3 coding DNA: TGTGCCAGCAGCTTAGATCGAAACACCATATATTTT. The chain couples TRBV7-2 to TRBJ1-3; no clear D. Germline values: CDR1 SGHTA, CDR2 FQGNSA. The V and J ends lost 1 base and 5 bases respectively, with 3 bases between them. CDR3 size: 12 residues.

The chain employs TRBV20-1 and TRBJ2-3; 8 positions agree with TRBD2. The V gene's germline CDR1 is DFQATT and CDR2 SNEGSKA (reference sequence). The J segment lost 3 bases and the V segment lost 0 bases, leaving 8 bases of the junction unmatched. The CDR3 is 16 amino acids. CDR3 in amino acids: CSARDSGLAWTDTQYF. The CDR3 coding sequence is TGCAGTGCTAGAGATTCAGGACTAGCCTGGACAGATACGCAGTATTTT.

The chain couples TRBV3-1 to TRBJ1-2; no reliable D call. Germline V lookup: CDR1 LGHDT, CDR2 YNNKEL (reference sequence). Between the trimmed V and J ends, which lost 2 bases and 6 bases, there was a span of 7 bases. The CDR3 has 12 amino acids. The CDR3: CASSQYGDGYTF. For the CDR3, the DNA is TGTGCCAGCAGCCAATATGGGGATGGCTACACCTTC.

The chain combines TRBV4-2 with TRBJ2-7, with TRBD2 matching 8 bases. The CDR3 is made up of 15 amino acids. Losses at the gene ends were 3 bases for V and 2 bases for J; bases not matched to a gene: 6. CDR1 is LGHNA and CDR2 is YNFKEQ in the germline V gene. CDR3 sequence (DNA): TGTGCCAGCAGCCACGGACTAGCAGGCGCCTACGAGCAGTACTTC. Translated, it gives CASSHGLAGAYEQYF.

The chain has TRBV20-1 and TRBJ2-3; TRBD2 agrees at 13 bases. This CDR3 is built from 14 residues. V gave up 5 bases and J gave up 3 bases; unmatched junction bases: 2. Germline V gene lookup returns CDR1 DFQATT and CDR2 SNEGSKA (reference sequence). The CDR3, as DNA: TGCAGTGCTGTGACTAGCGGGGGGACAGATACGCAGTATTTT. Its protein is CSAVTSGGTDTQYF.

This clonotype was recorded at least ten times. The chain uses TRBV27 and TRBJ2-6; D is possibly TRBD1 or TRBD2 (5 bases each). CDR3 length equals 15 residues. Looked up from germline, CDR1 is MNHEY and CDR2 is SMNVEV (reference sequence). Trimming left V 3 bases short and J 0 bases short, with 6 bases between. This CDR3 is CASSFGGSGANVLTF. The CDR3 nucleotides are TGTGCCAGCAGTTTTGGGGGCTCTGGGGCCAACGTCCTGACTTTC.

This clonotype was recorded a few times. The chain is built from TRBV6-1 and TRBJ2-1; 8 bases match TRBD2. CDR3 length equals 15 residues. J lost 9 bases, V lost 7 bases, and 14 bases had no gene match. CDR1 and CDR2 (germline): MNHNS, SASEGT. This CDR3 reads CASTLPTSDFGEQFF. The CDR3 DNA follows: TGTGCCAGCACCCTCCCGACTAGCGATTTCGGTGAGCAGTTCTTC.

The rearrangement joins TRBV6-2 or TRBV6-3 to TRBJ2-1; tentative D call: TRBD2 (6 bases). Looked up from germline, CDR1 is MNHEY and CDR2 is SVGEGT. V lost 2 bases and J 8 bases, leaving 10 bases between the germline ends. This CDR3 region has 13 residues. CDR3 in DNA: TGTGCCAGCAGTTACGGGGCTAGCGATGAGCAGTTCTTC. This encodes CASSYGASDEQFF.

This clonotype showed up just a few times. The V gene is TRBV12-3 or TRBV12-4, the J gene TRBJ1-4; 9 nucleotides match TRBD1. This CDR3 has 14 amino acids. The V gene end was trimmed by 6 bases and the J gene end by 7 bases; junction bases not matched to a gene: 6. The CDR3 nucleotides read TGTGCCAGCAGACCCGGGACAGGGACTGAAAAACTGTTTTTT. Encoded protein: CASRPGTGTEKLFF.

This rearrangement joins TRBV6-1 to TRBJ1-6, with 9 bases lining up with TRBD1. This CDR3 region has 15 residues. After removal of 4 bases from V and 14 bases from J, the junction contained 12 bases not matched to a gene. In germline, CDR1 is MNHNS, CDR2 SASEGT. CDR3 sequence (DNA): TGTGCCAGCAGTGGCCCCCGGACAGGGGTCGTTACCCTCCACTTT. Translation gives CASSGPRTGVVTLHF.

This chain joins TRBV7-6 and TRBJ2-7; the D gene could be TRBD1 or TRBD2 (6 bases each). Trimming took off 5 bases at V and 7 bases at J, with 12 bases between the two ends. CDR1 and CDR2 from the germline V gene are SGHVS and FNYEAQ. The CDR3 sequence is 12 residues long. The CDR3 DNA reads TGTGCCAGCAGCACCGGAGGGGGAGAGCAGTACTTC. Protein: CASSTGGGEQYF. Full variable domain (outside the CDR3, taken from reference TRBV7-6 and TRBJ2-7): GAGVSQSPRYKVTKRGQDVALRCDPISGHVSLYWYRQALGQGPEFLTYFNYEAQQDKSGLPNDRFSAERPEGSISTLTIQRTEQRDSAMYRCASSTGGGEQYFGPGTRLTVT.

The rearrangement uses TRBV5-1 and TRBJ2-7, with unresolved D. This CDR3 spans 13 amino acids. Trimming left V 1 base short and J 5 bases short, with 10 bases between. CDR1 and CDR2 (germline): SGHRS, YFSETQ. The chain's CDR3 is CASSLTTVHEQYF. CDR3 coding DNA: TGCGCCAGCAGCTTGACCACTGTCCACGAGCAGTACTTC.

The V call is TRBV27, the J call TRBJ2-3, with D possibly being TRBD2 (6 bases). V was pared by 11 bases and J by 0 bases, with 15 bases between. This CDR3 is 14 amino acids long. Germline lookup yields CDR1 MNHEY and CDR2 SMNVEV (reference sequence). CDR3 sequence (DNA): TGTGCCGGTCCGGGACTTACCAGCACAGATACGCAGTATTTT. Translation: CAGPGLTSTDTQYF.

This clonotype was found a few times. The chain has TRBV12-3 or TRBV12-4 and TRBJ2-5; no clear D. The CDR3 extends over 15 amino acids. V was pared by 5 bases and J by 1 base, with 14 bases between. The CDR3 DNA reads TGTGCCAGCAGTCGTATGACGGGCTCCCAAGAGACCCAGTACTTC. Encoded protein: CASSRMTGSQETQYF.

The CDR3 nucleotides are TGCGCCAGCAGCTTGGAACCCAGATACGAGCAGTACTTC. It yields the protein CASSLEPRYEQYF. The V and J genes are TRBV5-1 and TRBJ2-7; D uncertain. CDR1 and CDR2 (germline): SGHRS, YFSETQ. The CDR3 extends over 13 amino acids. V was clipped by 0 bases and J by 4 bases, with 8 bases between them.

The chain joins TRBV29-1 to TRBJ2-1, with 8 bases fitting TRBD2. V trimming: 6 bases; J trimming: 4 bases; junction bases outside the gene matches: 2. The CDR3 sequence is 12 residues long. Germline CDR1 SQVTM, CDR2 ANQGSEA. CDR3 sequence: CSVRLAYNEQFF. The CDR3 nucleotides are TGCAGCGTCCGACTAGCGTACAATGAGCAGTTCTTC.

This chain links TRBV5-1 with TRBJ1-1; tentative D call: TRBD1 (6 bases). Per germline, CDR1 SGHRS and CDR2 YFSETQ. CDR3 length equals 15 residues. V was trimmed by 4 bases and J by 3 bases, leaving 16 bases between them. CDR3: CASSRETGRDTEAFF. The DNA for the CDR3 is TGCGCCAGCAGCAGAGAGACAGGACGCGACACTGAAGCTTTCTTT. The variable domain in full, with the rest retrieved from reference TRBV5-1 and TRBJ1-1, is KAGVTQTPRYLIKTRGQQVTLSCSPISGHRSVSWYQQTPGQGLQFLFEYFSETQRNKGNFPGRFSGRQFSNSRSEMNVSTLELGDSALYLCASSRETGRDTEAFFGQGTRLTVV.

V gene TRBV7-9 combines with J gene TRBJ2-2, with D possibly being TRBD1 (5 bases). Trimming pared 5 bases from V and 0 bases from J, leaving 7 bases between. The CDR3 runs to 14 residues. The germline V gene encodes CDR1 SEHNR and CDR2 FQNEAQ (reference sequence). CDR3 sequence (DNA): TGTGCCAGCAGCCCACAGGCGAACACCGGGGAGCTGTTTTTT. Its translation is CASSPQANTGELFF.

The genes are TRBV2 and TRBJ1-2, with 7 bases that match TRBD1. Germline CDR1 is SNHLY and CDR2 is FYNNEI. V trimming: 8 bases; J trimming: 5 bases; junction bases outside the gene matches: 8. The CDR3 totals 13 residues. The CDR3 region has the DNA TGTGCCAGCTATACGGGACAGTATTATGGCTACACCTTC. It codes for CASYTGQYYGYTF.

Only a few counts were recorded for this clonotype. J is TRBJ2-1 and V is TRBV6-5; the match to TRBD2 covers 8 bases. V shed 0 bases and J 3 bases; nucleotides not matched to a gene: 4. CDR3 size: 16 residues. Germline V gives CDR1 MNHEY, CDR2 SVGAGI. CDR3 coding DNA: TGTGCCAGCAGTTACTCGCCTAGCGGGTTCTACAATGAGCAGTTCTTC. Its translation is CASSYSPSGFYNEQFF.

The V gene is TRBV5-5, the J gene TRBJ1-1; D gene ambiguous. The V end lost 7 bases, the J end lost 5 bases, and 15 bases lay between the germline ends. The CDR3 totals 13 residues. Germline CDR1 is SGHKS and CDR2 is YYEKEE (reference sequence). For the CDR3, the DNA is TGTGCCAGCGGCCCCGGGCTTCCGACTGAAGCTTTCTTT. Its protein is CASGPGLPTEAFF.

This clonotype was seen a few times. The chain carries TRBV14 and TRBJ1-2; D unclear. The V end lost 0 bases, the J end lost 3 bases, and 2 bases lay between the germline ends. This CDR3 is built from 12 residues. Germline V gene data show CDR1 as SGHDN and CDR2 as FVKESK. The CDR3 is CASSQDYYGYTF. The CDR3 DNA follows: TGTGCCAGCAGCCAAGACTACTATGGCTACACCTTC.

The chain has TRBV9 and TRBJ2-7; perhaps D is TRBD1 or TRBD2 (5 bases each). V was shortened by 0 bases and J by 0 bases, with 13 bases between the two germline ends. CDR1 and CDR2 from the germline V gene are SGDLS and YYNGEE. The CDR3 consists of 16 residues. CDR3 in amino acids: CASSVAWGTSSYEQYF. The CDR3 DNA reads TGTGCCAGCAGCGTAGCCTGGGGGACCAGCTCCTACGAGCAGTACTTC.

The chain carries TRBV20-1 and TRBJ1-2, with 7 bases that match TRBD1. After removal of 7 bases from V and 5 bases from J, the junction contained 7 bases not matched to a gene. The CDR3 is 12 residues long. Germline V gives CDR1 DFQATT, CDR2 SNEGSKA (reference sequence). The chain's CDR3 is CSVNLQGYGYTF. CDR3 sequence (DNA): TGCAGTGTTAATCTACAGGGGTATGGCTACACCTTC.

This clonotype was counted only a few times. This chain joins TRBV20-1 and TRBJ1-6; D gene ambiguous. Germline V gene lookup returns CDR1 DFQATT and CDR2 SNEGSKA (reference sequence). Deletions cut 0 bases from V and 7 bases from J, with 4 bases between. The CDR3 runs 12 residues. The CDR3, as DNA: TGCAGTGCTAGAGAGCTGAATTCACCCCTCCACTTT. This translates into CSARELNSPLHF.

This clonotype has more than one count but fewer than ten. This chain uses TRBV5-1 with TRBJ2-2; tentatively, D is TRBD1 (6 bases). The length of the CDR3 is 16 residues. The germline V gene encodes CDR1 SGHRS and CDR2 YFSETQ. Trimming removed 4 bases from V and 0 bases from J, with 13 bases in between. This chain's CDR3 is CASSVAGTPNTGELFF. The CDR3 DNA is TGCGCCAGCAGCGTCGCCGGGACACCGAACACCGGGGAGCTGTTTTTT.

The chain couples TRBV20-1 to TRBJ2-7, with TRBD2 identical over 10 bases. V shed 1 base and J 4 bases; nucleotides not matched to a gene: 7. The CDR3 sequence is 15 residues long. The germline V gene has CDR1 DFQATT and CDR2 SNEGSKA (reference sequence). The CDR3 DNA is TGCAGTGCTAGAGTCCGACTAGCGGGCCATTACGAGCAGTACTTC. Its protein is CSARVRLAGHYEQYF.

V usage is TRBV20-1 and J usage is TRBJ2-1; D is unclear. The CDR3 totals 12 residues. Per germline, CDR1 DFQATT and CDR2 SNEGSKA (reference sequence). Trimming cost V 1 base and J 7 bases, with 8 bases left between them. DNA for the CDR3: TGCAGTGCTAGAGTTCAGCTGAATGAGCAGTTCTTC. It codes for CSARVQLNEQFF.